This entry is about one T cell receptor (beta chain). Per the original methods: Reference gene primer amplification in the assay estimated nucleated cell counts. TCRdb's copy holds only in-frame clones and misses some; the assay was immunoSEQ multiplex PCR. V and J calls and clone size are copied from that table; D and trimming were computed from the DNA. The repertoire holds approximately 210,000 clones, with over 65% as singletons. In germline, CDR1 is SGHTA, CDR2 FQGNSA. V lost 4 bases, J lost 9 bases, and 11 bases stayed unmatched. The CDR3 has 14 residues. These data belong to a study of blood T cell repertoires in COVID-19. Study details: Italy, Spain and the United States were the sources of the convalescent and acute COVID-19 samples.

The TCR sequence derives from a woman in her 70s with active or convalescent COVID-19. The chain employs TRBV7-2 and TRBJ1-1; 7 nucleotides match TRBD1. Sequencing was performed on peripheral blood. This chain's CDR3 is CASSSGTDYDQAFF. CDR3 in DNA: TGTGCCAGCAGCTCCGGGACAGACTATGATCAAGCTTTCTTT.